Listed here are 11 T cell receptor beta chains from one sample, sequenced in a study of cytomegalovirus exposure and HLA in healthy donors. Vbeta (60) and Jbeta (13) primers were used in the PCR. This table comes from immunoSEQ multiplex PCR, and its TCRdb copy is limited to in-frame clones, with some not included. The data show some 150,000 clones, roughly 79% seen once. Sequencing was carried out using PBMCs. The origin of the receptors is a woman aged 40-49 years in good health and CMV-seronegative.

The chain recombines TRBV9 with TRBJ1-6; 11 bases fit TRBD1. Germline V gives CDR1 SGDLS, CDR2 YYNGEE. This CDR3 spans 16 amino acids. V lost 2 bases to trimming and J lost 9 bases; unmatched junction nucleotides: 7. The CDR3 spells CASSVADRGLGSPLHF. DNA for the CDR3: TGTGCCAGCAGCGTTGCGGACAGGGGGCTGGGTTCACCCCTCCACTTT.

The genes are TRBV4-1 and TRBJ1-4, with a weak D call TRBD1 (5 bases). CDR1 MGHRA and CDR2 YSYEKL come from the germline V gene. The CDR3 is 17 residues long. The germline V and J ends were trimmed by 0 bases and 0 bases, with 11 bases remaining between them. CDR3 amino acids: CASSQDPRGTTNEKLFF. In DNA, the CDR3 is TGCGCCAGCAGCCAAGATCCACGGGGGACAACTAATGAAAAACTGTTTTTT.

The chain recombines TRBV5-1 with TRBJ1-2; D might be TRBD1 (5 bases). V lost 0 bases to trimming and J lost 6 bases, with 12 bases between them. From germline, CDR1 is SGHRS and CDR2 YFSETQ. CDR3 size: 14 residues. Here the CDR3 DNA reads TGCGCCAGCAGCTTGGAAGACTGGGGGGATGGCTACACCTTC. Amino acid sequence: CASSLEDWGDGYTF.

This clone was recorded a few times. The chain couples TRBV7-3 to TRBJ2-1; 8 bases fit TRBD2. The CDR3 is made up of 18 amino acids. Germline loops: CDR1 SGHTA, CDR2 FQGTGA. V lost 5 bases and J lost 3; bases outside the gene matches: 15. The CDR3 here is CASSPKVRASGGYNEQFF. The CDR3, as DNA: TGTGCCAGCAGCCCTAAGGTACGGGCAAGCGGGGGCTACAATGAGCAGTTCTTC.

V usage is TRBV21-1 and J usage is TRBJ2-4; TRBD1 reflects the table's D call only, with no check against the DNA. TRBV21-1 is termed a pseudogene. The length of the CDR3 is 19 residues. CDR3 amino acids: CASSPRVYGREKTKNIQYF. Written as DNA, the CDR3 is TGTGCCAGCAGCCCAAGGGTGTATGGCAGGGAAAAAACCAAAAACATTCAGTACTTC.

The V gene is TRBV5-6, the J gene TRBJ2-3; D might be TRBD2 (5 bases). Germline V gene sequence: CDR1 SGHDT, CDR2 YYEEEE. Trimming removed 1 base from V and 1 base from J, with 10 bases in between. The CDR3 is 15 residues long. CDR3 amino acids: CASSLPTIGTDTQYF. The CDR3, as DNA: TGTGCCAGCAGCTTGCCGACTATTGGCACAGATACGCAGTATTTT.

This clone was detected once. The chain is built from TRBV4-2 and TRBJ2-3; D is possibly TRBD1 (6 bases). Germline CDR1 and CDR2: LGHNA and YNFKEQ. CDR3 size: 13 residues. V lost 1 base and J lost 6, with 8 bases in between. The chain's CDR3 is CASSQAGADTQYF. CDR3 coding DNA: TGTGCCAGCAGCCAAGCAGGGGCGGATACGCAGTATTTT.

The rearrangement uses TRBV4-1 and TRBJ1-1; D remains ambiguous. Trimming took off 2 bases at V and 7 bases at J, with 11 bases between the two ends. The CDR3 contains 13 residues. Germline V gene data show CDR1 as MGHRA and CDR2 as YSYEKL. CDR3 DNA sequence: TGCGCCAGCAGCCAACCTCCCTCAGGTGAAGCTTTCTTT. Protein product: CASSQPPSGEAFF.

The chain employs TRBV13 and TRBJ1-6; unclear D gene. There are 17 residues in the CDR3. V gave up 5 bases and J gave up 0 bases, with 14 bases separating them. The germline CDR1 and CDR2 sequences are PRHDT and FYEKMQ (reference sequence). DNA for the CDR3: TGTGCCAGCAGCCCCCTAATGGCTAGCTCCTATAATTCACCCCTCCACTTT. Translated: CASSPLMASSYNSPLHF.

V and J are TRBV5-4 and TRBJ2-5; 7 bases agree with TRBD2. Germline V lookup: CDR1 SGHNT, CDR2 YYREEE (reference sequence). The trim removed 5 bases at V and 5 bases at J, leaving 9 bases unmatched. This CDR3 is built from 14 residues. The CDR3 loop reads CASRGGISAETQYF. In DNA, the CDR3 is TGTGCCAGCAGGGGGGGGATTAGCGCCGAGACCCAGTACTTC. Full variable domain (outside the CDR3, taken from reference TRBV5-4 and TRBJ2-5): ETGVTQSPTHLIKTRGQQVTLRCSSQSGHNTVSWYQQALGQGPQFIFQYYREEENGRGNFPPRFSGLQFPNYSSELNVNALELDDSALYLCASRGGISAETQYFGPGTRLLVL.

The CDR3 region has the DNA TGCGCCAGCAGCCGCCGGGGGCCTCAGGCGGGGGGCACTGAAGCTTTCTTT. It translates to CASSRRGPQAGGTEAFF. The chain carries TRBV4-1 and TRBJ1-1, with D perhaps matching TRBD1 (6 bases). V was clipped by 4 bases and J by 4 bases, with 22 bases between them. The CDR3 is made up of 17 amino acids. Germline-derived CDR1 and CDR2 are MGHRA and YSYEKL.